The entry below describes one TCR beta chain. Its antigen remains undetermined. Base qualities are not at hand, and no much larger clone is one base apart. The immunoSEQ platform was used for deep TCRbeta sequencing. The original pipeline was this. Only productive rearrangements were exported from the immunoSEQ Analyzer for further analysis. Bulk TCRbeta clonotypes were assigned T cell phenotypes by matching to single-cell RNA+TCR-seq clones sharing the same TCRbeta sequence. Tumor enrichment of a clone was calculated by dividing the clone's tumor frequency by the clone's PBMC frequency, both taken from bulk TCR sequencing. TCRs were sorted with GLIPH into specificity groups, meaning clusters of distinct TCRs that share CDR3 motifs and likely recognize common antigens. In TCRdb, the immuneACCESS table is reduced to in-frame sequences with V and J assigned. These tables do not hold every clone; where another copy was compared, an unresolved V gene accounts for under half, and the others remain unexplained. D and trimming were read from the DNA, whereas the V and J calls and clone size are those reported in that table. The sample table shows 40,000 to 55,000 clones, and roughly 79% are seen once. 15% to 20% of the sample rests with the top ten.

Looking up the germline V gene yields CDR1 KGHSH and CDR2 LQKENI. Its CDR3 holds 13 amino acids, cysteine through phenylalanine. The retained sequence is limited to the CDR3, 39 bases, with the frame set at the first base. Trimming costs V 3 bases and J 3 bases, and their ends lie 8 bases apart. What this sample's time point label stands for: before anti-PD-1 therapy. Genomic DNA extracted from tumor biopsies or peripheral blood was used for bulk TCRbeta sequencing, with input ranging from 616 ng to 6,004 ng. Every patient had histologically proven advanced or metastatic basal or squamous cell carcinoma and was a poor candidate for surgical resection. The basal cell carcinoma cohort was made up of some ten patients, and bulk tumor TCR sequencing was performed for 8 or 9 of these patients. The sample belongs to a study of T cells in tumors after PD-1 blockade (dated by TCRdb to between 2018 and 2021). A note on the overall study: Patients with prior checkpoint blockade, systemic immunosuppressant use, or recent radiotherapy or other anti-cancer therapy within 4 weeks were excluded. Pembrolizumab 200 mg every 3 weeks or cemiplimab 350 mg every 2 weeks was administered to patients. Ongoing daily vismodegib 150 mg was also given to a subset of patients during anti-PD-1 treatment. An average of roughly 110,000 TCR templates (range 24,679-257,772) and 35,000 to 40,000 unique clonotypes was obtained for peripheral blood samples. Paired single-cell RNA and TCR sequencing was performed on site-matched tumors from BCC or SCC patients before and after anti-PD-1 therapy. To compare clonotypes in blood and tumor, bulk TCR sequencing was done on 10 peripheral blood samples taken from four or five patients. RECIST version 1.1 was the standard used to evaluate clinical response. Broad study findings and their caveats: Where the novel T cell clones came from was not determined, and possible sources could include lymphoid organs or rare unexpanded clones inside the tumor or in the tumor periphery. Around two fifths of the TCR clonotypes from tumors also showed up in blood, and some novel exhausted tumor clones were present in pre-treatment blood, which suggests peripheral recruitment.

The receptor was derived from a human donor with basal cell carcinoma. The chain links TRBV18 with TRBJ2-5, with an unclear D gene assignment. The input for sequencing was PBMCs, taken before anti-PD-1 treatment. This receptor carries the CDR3 CASSPEVKETQYF. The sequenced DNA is TGTGCCAGCTCACCGGAAGTCAAAGAGACCCAGTACTTC.